One and the same sample provided the 17 T cell receptor beta chains below, sequenced in a study of cytomegalovirus exposure and HLA in healthy donors. PCR amplification relied on 60 Vbeta primers (plus 13 Jbeta primers). Sequencing used immunoSEQ multiplex PCR; TCRdb keeps in-frame clones, though not all of them. The top ten hold around 0.97% of the sample, which has about 170,000 clones, 75% to 80% seen once. Input material: PBMCs. These receptors were obtained from a woman between 45 and 60 years old in good health and CMV-seropositive.

This rearrangement joins TRBV9 to TRBJ2-1; 12 nucleotides agree with TRBD2. The junction had 12 bases not matched to a gene; V was cut back by 2 bases and J by 3 bases. This CDR3 has 19 amino acids. Per germline, CDR1 SGDLS and CDR2 YYNGEE. CDR3 sequence: CASSVRGLAGTPSYNEQFF. The CDR3 DNA sequence: TGTGCCAGCAGCGTGCGCGGACTAGCGGGGACCCCGAGCTACAATGAGCAGTTCTTC.

The chain joins TRBV5-4 to TRBJ1-1, with TRBD1 matching over 7 bases. V lost 3 bases and J lost 0; bases outside the gene matches: 8. CDR3 length equals 16 residues. Germline CDR1 is SGHNT and CDR2 is YYREEE (reference sequence). CDR3 sequence (DNA): TGTGCCAGCAGCTGGGGGGACAGACAATTGAACACTGAAGCTTTCTTT. It specifies CASSWGDRQLNTEAFF.

The CDR3 nucleotides read TGTGCCAGCAGCTCCCCCGGTAGCGGGAGCTCCTACGAGCAGTACTTC. It is translated as CASSSPGSGSSYEQYF. The chain links TRBV7-9 to TRBJ2-7; TRBD2 aligns across 9 bases. Germline V gene sequence: CDR1 SEHNR, CDR2 FQNEAQ (reference sequence). Losses at the gene ends were 4 bases for V and 0 bases for J; bases not matched to a gene: 7. The CDR3 spans 16 residues.

J is TRBJ2-7 and V is TRBV7-9; tentatively, D is TRBD2 (5 bases). This CDR3 contains 12 residues. In germline, CDR1 is SEHNR, CDR2 FQNEAQ (reference sequence). The V and J ends lost 5 bases and 6 bases respectively, with 11 bases between them. The CDR3 coding sequence is TGTGCCAGCAGCATGGACTTATCCGAGCAGTACTTC. Translated: CASSMDLSEQYF.

Comments on this clone: Other DNA sequences of this sample code for an identical CDR3. The V and J genes are TRBV10-1 and TRBJ2-7; D may be TRBD1 (5 bases). Germline values: CDR1 WNHNN, CDR2 SYGVQD (reference sequence). The CDR3 contains 13 residues. Trimming stripped 3 bases from V and 2 bases from J, with 8 bases between. The CDR3 sequence is CASSEGAAYEQYF. The DNA for the CDR3 is TGCGCCAGCAGTGAAGGGGCTGCCTACGAGCAGTACTTC.

As to this clone: One junction end disagrees with the germline gene, perhaps due to a read error. The CDR3 bases are TGTGCCAGCTCACCAAGGGAGAACGCCTACAATTCACCCCTCCACTTT. It specifies CASSPRENAYNSPLHF. The chain uses TRBV18 and TRBJ1-6; D call uncertain. CDR1 is KGHSH and CDR2 is LQKENI in the germline V gene. This CDR3 comprises 16 residues.

The rearrangement uses TRBV4-2 and TRBJ2-1, with D possibly TRBD1 on 6 matching bases. The germline CDR1 and CDR2 sequences are LGHNA and YNFKEQ. Trimming shortened V by 0 bases and J by 2 bases, and 11 bases separated the two germline ends. The CDR3 totals 16 residues. The CDR3: CASSQDQGSAYNEQFF. The CDR3, as DNA: TGTGCCAGCAGCCAAGATCAGGGGTCCGCCTACAATGAGCAGTTCTTC.

The V and J genes are TRBV30 and TRBJ2-2, with D perhaps matching TRBD1 (5 bases). CDR1 and CDR2 (germline): GTSNPN, SVGIG (reference sequence). This CDR3 contains 13 residues. The V end was cut by 2 bases, the J end by 4 bases, with 8 bases between. The CDR3 sequence is CAWSKDITGELFF. CDR3 coding DNA: TGTGCCTGGAGTAAGGACATCACCGGGGAGCTGTTTTTT.

The genes are TRBV19 and TRBJ1-2; 8 bases fit TRBD1. The J segment lost 3 bases and the V segment lost 8 bases, leaving 5 bases of the junction unmatched. Germline V lookup: CDR1 LNHDA, CDR2 SQIVND (reference sequence). This CDR3 comprises 13 residues. The CDR3 DNA sequence: TGTGCCAGTCGGGCAGGGGGCCACTATGGCTACACCTTC. Residues: CASRAGGHYGYTF. Complete variable domain (other parts from reference TRBV19 and TRBJ1-2): DGGITQSPKYLFRKEGQNVTLSCEQNLNHDAMYWYRQDPGQGLRLIYYSQIVNDFQKGDIAEGYSVSREKKESFPLTVTSAQKNPTAFYLCASRAGGHYGYTFGSGTRLTVV.

The chain has TRBV28 and TRBJ1-3, with D unresolved. CDR3 length: 16 residues. The germline V and J ends were trimmed by 7 bases and 0 bases, with 16 bases remaining between them. CDR1 is MDHEN, CDR2 SYDVKM, per germline. CDR3 region: CASISPGGSSGNTIYF. CDR3 nucleotide sequence: TGTGCCAGCATCTCTCCGGGAGGCTCCTCTGGAAACACCATATATTTT.

The gene calls are TRBV2 and TRBJ2-7; a weak D match, TRBD2 (6 bases). The CDR3 sequence is 10 residues long. Trimming stripped 11 bases from V and 2 bases from J, with 7 bases between. Germline CDR1 reads SNHLY; CDR2 reads FYNNEI. The CDR3 loop reads CAGGTYEQYF. DNA for the CDR3: TGTGCCGGAGGGACCTACGAGCAGTACTTC.

This clone was seen more than once but under ten times. The rearrangement joins TRBV28 to TRBJ2-1; D is ambiguous. This CDR3 is 13 amino acids long. V gave up 0 bases and J gave up 5 bases, with 5 bases separating them. The germline V gene has CDR1 MDHEN and CDR2 SYDVKM. CDR3 amino acids: CASSLWVDNEQFF. The CDR3 bases are TGTGCCAGCAGTTTATGGGTAGACAATGAGCAGTTCTTC.

This chain connects TRBV6-5 to TRBJ2-3; TRBD2 matches at 7 bases. The CDR3 is made up of 14 amino acids. V lost 6 bases and J lost 5; bases outside the gene matches: 8. The germline gives CDR1 MNHEY, CDR2 SVGAGI. The CDR3 nucleotides read TGTGCCAGCAGGGTGGCGGGAGTCAAAGATACGCAGTATTTT. It codes for CASRVAGVKDTQYF.

The J gene is TRBJ2-7, the V gene TRBV6-5, with D possibly TRBD2 on 6 matching bases. The germline gives CDR1 MNHEY, CDR2 SVGAGI. The V end was cut by 10 bases, the J end by 3 bases, with 16 bases between. The CDR3 runs 13 residues. CDR3 amino acids: CATAGSPIYEQYF. The CDR3 DNA reads as TGTGCCACGGCCGGGAGTCCAATCTACGAGCAGTACTTC.

There are a few counts of this clone. The CDR3 DNA follows: TGCGCCAGCAGTCCCCATAGTAGTGCTTTTAGCAATCAGCCCCAGCATTTT. This sequence encodes CASSPHSSAFSNQPQHF. The chain carries TRBV4-1 and TRBJ1-5; the D is unclear. Trimming cost V 6 bases and J 0 bases, with 18 bases left between them. The CDR3 runs to 17 residues. Germline-derived CDR1 and CDR2 are MGHRA and YSYEKL.

A note on this clone: A read error may produce the germline difference seen at one junction end. The same CDR3 is also encoded by other DNA sequences in this sample. The V call is TRBV10-3, the J call TRBJ2-1; D is possibly TRBD1 (5 bases). The CDR3 contains 15 residues. Germline lookup yields CDR1 ENHRY and CDR2 SYGVKD. The CDR3 region has the DNA TGCGCCATCAGTGGATCCAGGGAAGGGTACAATGAGCAGTTCTTC. Protein: CAISGSREGYNEQFF.

This sequence joins TRBV9 and TRBJ2-7; TRBD1 agrees at 7 bases. Germline lookup yields CDR1 SGDLS and CDR2 YYNGEE. The CDR3 runs 15 residues. The V segment lost 4 bases and the J segment 0 bases; nucleotides outside the gene matches: 7. The CDR3 DNA follows: TGTGCCAGCAGCCCCCGACAGGGCCACTCCTACGAGCAGTACTTC. Translation gives CASSPRQGHSYEQYF.